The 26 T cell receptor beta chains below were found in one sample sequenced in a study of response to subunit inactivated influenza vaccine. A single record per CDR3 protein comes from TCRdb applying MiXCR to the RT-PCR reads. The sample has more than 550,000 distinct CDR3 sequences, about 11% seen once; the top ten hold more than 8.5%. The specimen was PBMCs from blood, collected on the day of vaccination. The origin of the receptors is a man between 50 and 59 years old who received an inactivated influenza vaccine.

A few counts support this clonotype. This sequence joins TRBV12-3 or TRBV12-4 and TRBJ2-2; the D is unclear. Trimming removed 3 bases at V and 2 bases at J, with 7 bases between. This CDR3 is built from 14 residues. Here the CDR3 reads CASSFRRNTGELFF. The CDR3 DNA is TGTGCCAGCAGTTTCCGCAGAAACACCGGGGAGCTGTTTTTT.

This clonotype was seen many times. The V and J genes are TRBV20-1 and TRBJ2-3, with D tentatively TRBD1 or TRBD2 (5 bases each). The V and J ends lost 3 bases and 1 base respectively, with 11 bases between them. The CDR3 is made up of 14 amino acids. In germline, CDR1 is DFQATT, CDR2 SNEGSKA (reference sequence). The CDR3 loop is CSARGVGGTDTQYF. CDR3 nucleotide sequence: TGCAGTGCTAGGGGGGTCGGGGGCACAGATACGCAGTATTTT.

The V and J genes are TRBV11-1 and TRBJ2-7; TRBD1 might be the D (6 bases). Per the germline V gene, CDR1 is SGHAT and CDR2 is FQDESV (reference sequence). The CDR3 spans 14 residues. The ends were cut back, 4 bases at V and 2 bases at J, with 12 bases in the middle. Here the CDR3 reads CASSWGRGPYEQYF. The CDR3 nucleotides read TGTGCCAGCAGCTGGGGCAGGGGACCCTACGAGCAGTACTTC.

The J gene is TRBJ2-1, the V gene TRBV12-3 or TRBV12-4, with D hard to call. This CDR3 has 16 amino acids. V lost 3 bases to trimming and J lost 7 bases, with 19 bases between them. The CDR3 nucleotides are TGTGCCAGCAGTTTGTCGCTGGCGACCTCCGCAAATGAGCAGTTCTTC. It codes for CASSLSLATSANEQFF.

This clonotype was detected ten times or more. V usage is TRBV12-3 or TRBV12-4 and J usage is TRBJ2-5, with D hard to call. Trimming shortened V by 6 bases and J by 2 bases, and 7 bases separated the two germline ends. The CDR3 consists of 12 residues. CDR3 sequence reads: CASSRLQETQYF. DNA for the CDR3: TGTGCCAGCAGCCGGTTACAAGAGACCCAGTACTTC.

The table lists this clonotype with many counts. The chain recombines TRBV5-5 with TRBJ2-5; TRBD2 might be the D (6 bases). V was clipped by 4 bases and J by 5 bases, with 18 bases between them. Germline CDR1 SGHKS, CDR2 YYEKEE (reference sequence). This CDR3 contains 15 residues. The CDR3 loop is CASSRTPQGGETQYF. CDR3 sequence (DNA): TGTGCCAGCAGCCGCACCCCCCAAGGAGGGGAGACCCAGTACTTC.

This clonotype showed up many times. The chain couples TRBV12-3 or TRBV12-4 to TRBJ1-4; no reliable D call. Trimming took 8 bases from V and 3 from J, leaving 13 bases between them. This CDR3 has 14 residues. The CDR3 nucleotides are TGTGCCAGCTTCCGGGCAGGCTCTAATGAAAAACTGTTTTTT. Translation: CASFRAGSNEKLFF.

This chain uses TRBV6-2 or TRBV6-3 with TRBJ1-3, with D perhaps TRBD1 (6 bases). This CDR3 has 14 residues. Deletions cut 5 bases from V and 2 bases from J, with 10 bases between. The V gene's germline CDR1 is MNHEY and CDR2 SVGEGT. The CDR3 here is CASSRRGAGNTIYF. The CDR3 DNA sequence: TGTGCCAGCAGTCGCAGGGGAGCTGGAAACACCATATATTTT.

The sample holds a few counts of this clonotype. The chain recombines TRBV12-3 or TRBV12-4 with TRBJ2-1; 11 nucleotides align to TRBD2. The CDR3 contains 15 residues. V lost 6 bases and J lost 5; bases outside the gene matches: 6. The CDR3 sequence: CASRLSGGANNEQFF. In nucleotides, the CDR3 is TGTGCCAGCAGACTTAGCGGGGGGGCCAACAATGAGCAGTTCTTC.

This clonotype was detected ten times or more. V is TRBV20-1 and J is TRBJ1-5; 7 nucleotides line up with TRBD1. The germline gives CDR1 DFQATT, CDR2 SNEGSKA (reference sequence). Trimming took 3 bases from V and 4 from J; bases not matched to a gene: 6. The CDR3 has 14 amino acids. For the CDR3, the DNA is TGCAGTGCTAGGGTACAGGGGCTTAATCAGCCCCAGCATTTT. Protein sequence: CSARVQGLNQPQHF.

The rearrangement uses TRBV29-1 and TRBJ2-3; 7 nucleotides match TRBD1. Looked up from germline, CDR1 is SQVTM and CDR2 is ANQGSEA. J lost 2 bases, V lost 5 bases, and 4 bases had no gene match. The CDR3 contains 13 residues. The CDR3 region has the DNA TGCAGCGTTCAGGGGGAGAACACAGATACGCAGTATTTT. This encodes CSVQGENTDTQYF.

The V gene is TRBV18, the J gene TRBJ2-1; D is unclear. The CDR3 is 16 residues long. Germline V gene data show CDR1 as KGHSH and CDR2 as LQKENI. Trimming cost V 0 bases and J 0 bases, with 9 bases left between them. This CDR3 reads CASSPPFGFSYNEQFF. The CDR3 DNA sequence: TGTGCCAGCTCACCACCTTTCGGGTTCTCCTACAATGAGCAGTTCTTC.

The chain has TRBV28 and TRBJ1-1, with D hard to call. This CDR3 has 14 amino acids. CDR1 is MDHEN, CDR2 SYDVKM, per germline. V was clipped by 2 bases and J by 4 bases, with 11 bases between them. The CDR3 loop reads CASSLPMEGTEAFF. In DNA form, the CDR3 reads TGTGCCAGCAGTTTACCCATGGAGGGCACTGAAGCTTTCTTT.

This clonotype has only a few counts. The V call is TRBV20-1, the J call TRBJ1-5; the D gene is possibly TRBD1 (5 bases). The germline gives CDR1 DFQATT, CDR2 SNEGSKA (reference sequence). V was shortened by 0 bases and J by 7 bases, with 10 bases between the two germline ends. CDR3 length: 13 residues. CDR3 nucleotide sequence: TGCAGTGCTAGAGATTTGGGGGAACAGCCCCAGCATTTT. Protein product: CSARDLGEQPQHF.

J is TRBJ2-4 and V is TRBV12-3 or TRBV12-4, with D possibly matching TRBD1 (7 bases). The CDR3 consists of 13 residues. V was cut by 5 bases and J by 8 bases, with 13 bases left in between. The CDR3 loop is CASSGGGRDIQYF. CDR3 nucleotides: TGTGCCAGCAGTGGAGGGGGCAGGGACATTCAGTACTTC.

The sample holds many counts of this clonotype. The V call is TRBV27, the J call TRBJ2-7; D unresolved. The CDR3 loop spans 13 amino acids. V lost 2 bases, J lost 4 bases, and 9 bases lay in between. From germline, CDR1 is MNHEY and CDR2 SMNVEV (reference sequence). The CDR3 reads CASSLSGEYEQYF. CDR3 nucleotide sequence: TGTGCCAGCAGTTTAAGTGGGGAATACGAGCAGTACTTC.

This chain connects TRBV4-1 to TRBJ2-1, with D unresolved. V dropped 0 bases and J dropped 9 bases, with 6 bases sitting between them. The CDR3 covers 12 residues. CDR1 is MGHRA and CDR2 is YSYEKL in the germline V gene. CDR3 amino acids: CASSQEVGEQFF. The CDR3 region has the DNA TGCGCCAGCAGCCAAGAAGTGGGTGAGCAGTTCTTC.

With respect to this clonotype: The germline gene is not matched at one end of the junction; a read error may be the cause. In nucleotides, the CDR3 is TGCGCCAGAAGCCAGGGTGGGACTAGCGGGGGCCGGTACACAGATACGCAGTATTTT. It encodes CARSQGGTSGGRYTDTQYF. The chain has TRBV4-3 and TRBJ2-3; 14 bases are shared with TRBD2. The CDR3 contains 19 residues. Germline lookup yields CDR1 LGHNA and CDR2 YSLEER.

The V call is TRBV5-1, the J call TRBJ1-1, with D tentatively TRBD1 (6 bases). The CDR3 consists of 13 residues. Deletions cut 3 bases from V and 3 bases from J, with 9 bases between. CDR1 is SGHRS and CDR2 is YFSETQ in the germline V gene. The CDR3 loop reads CASSYSGDTEAFF. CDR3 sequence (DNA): TGCGCCAGCAGCTACTCAGGGGACACTGAAGCTTTCTTT.

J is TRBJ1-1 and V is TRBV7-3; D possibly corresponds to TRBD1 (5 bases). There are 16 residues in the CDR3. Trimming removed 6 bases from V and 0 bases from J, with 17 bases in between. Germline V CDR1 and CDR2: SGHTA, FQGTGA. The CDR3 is CASRLMGPYMNTEAFF. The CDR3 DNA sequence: TGTGCCAGCAGACTAATGGGGCCTTACATGAACACTGAAGCTTTCTTT.

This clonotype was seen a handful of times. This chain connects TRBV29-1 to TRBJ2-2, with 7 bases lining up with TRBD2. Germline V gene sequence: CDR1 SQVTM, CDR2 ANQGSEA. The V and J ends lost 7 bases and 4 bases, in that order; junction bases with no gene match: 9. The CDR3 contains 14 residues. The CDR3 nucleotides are TGCAGCGCGACGTTGCGGGGGAGCACCGGGGAGCTGTTTTTT. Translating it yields CSATLRGSTGELFF.

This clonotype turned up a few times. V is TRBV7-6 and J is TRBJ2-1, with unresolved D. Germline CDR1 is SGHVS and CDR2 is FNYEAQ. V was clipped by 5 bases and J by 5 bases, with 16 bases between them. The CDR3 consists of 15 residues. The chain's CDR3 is CASSPSLVFNNEQFF. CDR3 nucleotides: TGTGCCAGCAGCCCCAGCCTAGTATTCAACAATGAGCAGTTCTTC.

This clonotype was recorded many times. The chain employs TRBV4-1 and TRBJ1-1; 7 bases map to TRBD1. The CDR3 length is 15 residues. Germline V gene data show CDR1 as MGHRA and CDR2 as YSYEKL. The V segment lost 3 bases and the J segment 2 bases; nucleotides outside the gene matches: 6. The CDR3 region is CASSHTGTANTEAFF. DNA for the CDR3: TGCGCCAGCAGCCATACCGGGACAGCTAACACTGAAGCTTTCTTT.

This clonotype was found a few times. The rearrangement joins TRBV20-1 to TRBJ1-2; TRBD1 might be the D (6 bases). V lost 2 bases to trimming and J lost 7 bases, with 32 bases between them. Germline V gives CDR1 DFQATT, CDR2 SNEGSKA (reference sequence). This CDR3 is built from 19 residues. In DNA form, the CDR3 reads TGCAGTGCTAGAACGGACAGACCTCGACCCCTCGGGCCGAGGAGTGGCTACACCTTC. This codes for CSARTDRPRPLGPRSGYTF.

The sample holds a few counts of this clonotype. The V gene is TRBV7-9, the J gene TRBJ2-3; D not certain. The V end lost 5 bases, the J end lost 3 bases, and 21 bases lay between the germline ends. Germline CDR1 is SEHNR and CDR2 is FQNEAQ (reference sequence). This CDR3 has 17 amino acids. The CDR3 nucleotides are TGTGCCAGCAGCCCTCGTCGGGCTGGCGTTTGGACAGATACGCAGTATTTT. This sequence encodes CASSPRRAGVWTDTQYF.

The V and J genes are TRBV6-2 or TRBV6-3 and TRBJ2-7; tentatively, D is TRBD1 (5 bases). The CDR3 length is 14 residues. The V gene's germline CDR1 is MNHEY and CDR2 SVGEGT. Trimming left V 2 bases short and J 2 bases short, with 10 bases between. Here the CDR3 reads CASSYGAAAYEQYF. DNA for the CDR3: TGTGCCAGCAGTTACGGGGCAGCAGCCTACGAGCAGTACTTC.